The following is a T cell receptor beta chain sequence with its context. The data were obtained in a study of T-cell memory formation after mild COVID-19. A single record per CDR3 protein comes from TCRdb applying MiXCR to the 5' RACE reads. The data hold 540,000 or so distinct CDR3 sequences, with around 21% observed a single time. The CDR3 totals 13 residues. Germline assignment: CDR1 SQVTM and CDR2 ANQGSEA. Trimming took 6 bases from V and 11 from J; bases not matched to a gene: 9. This clonotype was obtained from an adult woman who had mild COVID-19 (a few samples of this study predate the infection). Cell type and time point are not known. V and J are TRBV29-1 and TRBJ1-4; 10 bases are shared with TRBD1. Sequencing used PBMCs or a T cell subset sorted from them (not recorded which). Here the CDR3 reads CSVTGTGDRKLFF. CDR3 DNA: TGCAGCGTAACCGGGACAGGGGACCGTAAACTGTTTTTT.